This passage covers 32 T cell receptor beta chains from one sample sequenced in a study of shared clonotypes between healthy human individuals (dated by TCRdb to the early 2020s). Library creation used the immunoSEQ multiplex PCR assay. TCRdb mirrors the immuneACCESS table, restricted to in-frame sequences. Some clones are absent from its copies; in checked studies, under half trace to an unresolved V gene, and the reason for the others is unknown. This sample comprises 800,000 to 950,000 clones, roughly 96% of them detected only once. About 0.22% of the sample is held by the ten biggest clonotypes. CD8 naive samples were CD45RO-negative cells positively selected for CCR7, giving a CD45RA+CCR7+ population that excluded TemRA cells. The sequenced material came from naive CD8+ T cells sorted from blood. The cell subset or site label of this sample denotes: CD45RA+CCR7+. Receptor source: a man aged 25 to 40 in good health.

This clone appeared once. The V call is TRBV21-1, the J call TRBJ2-7; the table names TRBD2, a call not compared with the DNA. TRBV21-1 is an annotated pseudogene. The CDR3 contains 15 residues. The CDR3 loop reads CASSKNLTSSYEQYF. The CDR3 DNA is TGTGCCAGCAGCAAAAACCTGACTAGTTCCTACGAGCAGTACTTC.

The genes are TRBV7-6 and TRBJ2-2, with D unresolved. The CDR3 loop spans 14 amino acids. CDR1 is SGHVS, CDR2 FNYEAQ, per germline. The V gene lost 3 bases and the J gene lost 2 bases, with 7 bases spanning the gap. CDR3 DNA sequence: TGTGCCAGCAGCTTTGGCCGAAACACCGGGGAGCTGTTTTTT. Translation gives CASSFGRNTGELFF.

This clone has just one count. The chain couples TRBV15 to TRBJ2-7; D is unresolved. The V end lost 6 bases, the J end lost 1 base, and 13 bases lay between the germline ends. Germline lookup yields CDR1 LNHNV and CDR2 YYDKDF (reference sequence). The CDR3 loop spans 14 amino acids. CDR3 sequence reads: CATRASAKSYEQYF. CDR3 bases: TGTGCCACCAGGGCGTCAGCCAAGTCCTACGAGCAGTACTTC.

The genes are TRBV19 and TRBJ2-3; TRBD2 matches 7 bases. V shed 9 bases, J shed 2 bases, and the junction held 5 bases outside the gene matches. CDR1 LNHDA and CDR2 SQIVND come from the germline V gene (reference sequence). The CDR3 contains 13 residues. The CDR3 DNA follows: TGTGCCAGCTTCGGGGGGACCACAGATACGCAGTATTTT. Encoded protein: CASFGGTTDTQYF.

The chain joins TRBV11-2 to TRBJ2-1; TRBD2 is a possible D gene (5 bases). The CDR3 spans 15 residues. Germline CDR1 SGHAT, CDR2 FQNNGV. V dropped 4 bases and J dropped 0 bases, with 10 bases sitting between them. Here the CDR3 reads CASSWRTDSYNEQFF. DNA of the CDR3: TGTGCCAGCAGCTGGCGGACTGACTCCTACAATGAGCAGTTCTTC.

This chain connects TRBV11-2 to TRBJ2-7; D might be TRBD2 (6 bases). The CDR3 is 14 amino acids. The V end was cut by 1 base, the J end by 4 bases, with 11 bases between. Per germline, CDR1 SGHAT and CDR2 FQNNGV. CDR3 amino acids: CASSLAAGPYEQYF. CDR3 nucleotides: TGTGCCAGCAGCTTAGCGGCGGGACCTTACGAGCAGTACTTC. Drawing the rest from reference TRBV11-2 and TRBJ2-7, the complete variable domain is EAGVAQSPRYKIIEKRQSVAFWCNPISGHATLYWYQQILGQGPKLLIQFQNNGVVDDSQLPKDRFSAERLKGVDSTLKIQPAKLEDSAVYLCASSLAAGPYEQYFGPGTRLTVT.

This chain links TRBV2 with TRBJ2-1; 11 bases are shared with TRBD2. The CDR3 extends over 15 amino acids. With 6 bases clipped from V and 6 bases from J, the junction kept 7 bases outside the gene matches. CDR1 is SNHLY and CDR2 is FYNNEI in the germline V gene. The CDR3 DNA reads TGTGCCAGCAGGACCGGGGGACTAGCGGTCAATGAGCAGTTCTTC. Protein product: CASRTGGLAVNEQFF. Drawing the rest from reference TRBV2 and TRBJ2-1, the complete variable domain is EPEVTQTPSHQVTQMGQEVILRCVPISNHLYFYWYRQILGQKVEFLVSFYNNEISEKSEIFDDQFSVERPDGSNFTLKIRSTKLEDSAMYFCASRTGGLAVNEQFFGPGTRLTVL.

V usage is TRBV15 and J usage is TRBJ1-2; perhaps TRBD1 as D (5 bases). Germline V gene data show CDR1 as LNHNV and CDR2 as YYDKDF (reference sequence). Trimming pared 5 bases from V and 4 bases from J, leaving 14 bases between. The CDR3 is 14 amino acids. CDR3 region: CATSSGRVSYGYTF. In DNA form, the CDR3 reads TGTGCCACCAGCTCGGGCAGGGTCAGCTATGGCTACACCTTC.

V gene TRBV4-1 combines with J gene TRBJ1-1, with D possibly TRBD1 on 6 matching bases. The CDR3 extends over 15 amino acids. Germline CDR1 reads MGHRA; CDR2 reads YSYEKL. V was cut by 4 bases and J by 1 base, with 13 bases left in between. As DNA, the CDR3 is TGCGCCAGCAGCCTCGGGGGACATCAGAACACTGAAGCTTTCTTT. The encoded protein is CASSLGGHQNTEAFF.

The V and J genes are TRBV27 and TRBJ2-1, with TRBD2 matching over 7 bases. Germline CDR1 MNHEY, CDR2 SMNVEV (reference sequence). With 5 bases clipped from V and 3 bases from J, the junction kept 4 bases outside the gene matches. The CDR3 sequence is 14 residues long. The DNA of the CDR3 is TGTGCCAGCAGTAAGACTAGCTACTACAATGAGCAGTTCTTC. Translation gives CASSKTSYYNEQFF.

V usage is TRBV28 and J usage is TRBJ2-1; tentative D call: TRBD2 (6 bases). V lost 2 bases to trimming and J lost 5 bases, with 10 bases between them. CDR1 MDHEN and CDR2 SYDVKM come from the germline V gene. There are 14 residues in the CDR3. The CDR3 DNA reads TGTGCCAGCAGTTTACTAGCGCTTAACAATGAGCAGTTCTTC. Translation gives CASSLLALNNEQFF. The whole variable domain, filled in from reference TRBV28 and TRBJ2-1, reads DVKVTQSSRYLVKRTGEKVFLECVQDMDHENMFWYRQDPGLGLRLIYFSYDVKMKEKGDIPEGYSVSREKKERFSLILESASTNQTSMYLCASSLLALNNEQFFGPGTRLTVL.

About this clone itself: This same CDR3 is encoded by further DNA sequences in the sample. The gene calls are TRBV29-1 and TRBJ2-1; 8 bases are shared with TRBD2. This CDR3 has 13 residues. J was trimmed by 4 bases and V by 5 bases; bases with no gene match: 4. The germline V gene encodes CDR1 SQVTM and CDR2 ANQGSEA. CDR3 in DNA: TGCAGCGTTTCGGGAGGGCCGTACAATGAGCAGTTCTTC. Encoded protein: CSVSGGPYNEQFF.

The rearrangement links TRBV29-1 to TRBJ2-1, with D perhaps assigned TRBD1 or TRBD2 (5 bases each). CDR3 length equals 14 residues. The germline V and J ends were trimmed by 4 bases and 8 bases, with 18 bases remaining between them. Germline lookup yields CDR1 SQVTM and CDR2 ANQGSEA. In nucleotides, the CDR3 is TGCAGCGTTGTGCAGGTTGGGACGGGCTATGAGCAGTTCTTC. This translates into CSVVQVGTGYEQFF.

The chain recombines TRBV28 with TRBJ2-6; a possible D gene is TRBD1 (6 bases). The ends were cut back, 6 bases at V and 1 base at J, with 22 bases in the middle. The germline CDR1 and CDR2 sequences are MDHEN and SYDVKM. The CDR3 contains 19 residues. CDR3 in DNA: TGTGCCAGCAGAATAGGGACAAGGGGACCAGAATCTGGGGCCAACGTCCTGACTTTC. Amino acid sequence: CASRIGTRGPESGANVLTF.

Remarks on this clone: This sample also contains other DNA sequences that code for the same CDR3. This chain joins TRBV7-9 and TRBJ2-7; 8 bases map to TRBD2. The CDR3 covers 14 residues. Looked up from germline, CDR1 is SEHNR and CDR2 is FQNEAQ (reference sequence). With 4 bases clipped from V and 0 bases from J, the junction kept 2 bases outside the gene matches. CDR3 loop: CASSSGTSSYEQYF. CDR3 DNA sequence: TGTGCCAGCAGCTCGGGGACTAGCTCCTACGAGCAGTACTTC.

This chain joins TRBV29-1 and TRBJ2-7; TRBD1 matches at 9 bases. This CDR3 has 13 residues. Germline V gene sequence: CDR1 SQVTM, CDR2 ANQGSEA. The V gene end was trimmed by 6 bases and the J gene end by 5 bases; junction bases not matched to a gene: 8. The CDR3: CSVVAGQGNEQYF. Written as DNA, the CDR3 is TGCAGCGTGGTGGCGGGACAGGGTAACGAGCAGTACTTC.

The rearrangement links TRBV29-1 to TRBJ2-7; 11 bases map to TRBD2. The trim removed 1 base at V and 4 bases at J, leaving 3 bases unmatched. This CDR3 has 14 amino acids. CDR1 and CDR2 (germline): SQVTM, ANQGSEA. In nucleotides, the CDR3 is TGCAGCGTTGAAGGACTAGCGGGGAGATACGAGCAGTACTTC. This translates into CSVEGLAGRYEQYF.

In DNA form, the CDR3 reads TGCAGCGTTGAAGGACTAGCGGGAGTCTTTGCTGGAGAGACCCAGTACTTC. Translation: CSVEGLAGVFAGETQYF. This rearrangement joins TRBV29-1 to TRBJ2-5, with TRBD2 matching over 12 bases. The germline CDR1 and CDR2 sequences are SQVTM and ANQGSEA. The CDR3 covers 17 residues. The junction had 10 bases not matched to a gene; V was cut back by 1 base and J by 4 bases. The full variable domain, completed using reference TRBV29-1 and TRBJ2-5, is SAVISQKPSRDICQRGTSLTIQCQVDSQVTMMFWYRQQPGQSLTLIATANQGSEATYESGFVIDKFPISRPNLTFSTLTVSNMSPEDSSIYLCSVEGLAGVFAGETQYFGPGTRLLVL.

The V gene is TRBV19, the J gene TRBJ1-5, with D perhaps TRBD1 (6 bases). This CDR3 is built from 16 residues. Deletions cut 2 bases from V and 3 bases from J, with 14 bases between. Germline-derived CDR1 and CDR2 are LNHDA and SQIVND (reference sequence). The CDR3: CASSILEGGANQPQHF. Here the CDR3 DNA reads TGTGCCAGTAGTATATTGGAGGGGGGAGCCAATCAGCCCCAGCATTTT.

CDR3 sequence: CASSLQTDTEAFF. DNA of the CDR3: TGTGCCAGCAGCTTGCAGACAGACACTGAAGCTTTCTTT. The rearrangement uses TRBV5-5 and TRBJ1-1, with D possibly being TRBD1 (5 bases). Trimming removed 1 base at V and 3 bases at J, with 7 bases between. CDR1 and CDR2 from the germline V gene are SGHKS and YYEKEE (reference sequence). CDR3 length equals 13 residues. The whole variable domain, remainder taken from reference TRBV5-5 and TRBJ1-1, is DAGVTQSPTHLIKTRGQQVTLRCSPISGHKSVSWYQQVLGQGPQFIFQYYEKEERGRGNFPDRFSARQFPNYSSELNVNALLLGDSALYLCASSLQTDTEAFFGQGTRLTVV.

This clone was detected a few times. The chain is built from TRBV30 and TRBJ2-7, with D possibly being TRBD2 (7 bases). Germline V gene lookup returns CDR1 GTSNPN and CDR2 SVGIG (reference sequence). The CDR3 contains 14 residues. V dropped 4 bases and J dropped 3 bases, with 16 bases sitting between them. This chain's CDR3 is CAWIPGLGGYEQYF. The DNA of the CDR3 is TGTGCCTGGATCCCCGGACTAGGGGGCTACGAGCAGTACTTC.

J is TRBJ2-3 and V is TRBV6-6; D is uncertain. CDR1 is MNHNY and CDR2 is SVGAGI in the germline V gene (reference sequence). The CDR3 extends over 15 amino acids. Trimming removed 0 bases at V and 6 bases at J, with 13 bases between. CDR3 residues: CASSYSPVEGDTQYF. CDR3 sequence (DNA): TGTGCCAGCAGTTACTCTCCGGTGGAAGGCGATACGCAGTATTTT.

This chain joins TRBV7-3 and TRBJ2-6; D possibly corresponds to TRBD1 (5 bases). The germline V gene encodes CDR1 SGHTA and CDR2 FQGTGA. Deletions cut 5 bases from V and 1 base from J, with 9 bases between. The CDR3 loop spans 15 amino acids. The CDR3 bases are TGTGCCAGCAGCGTAAGGACATCTGGGGCCAACGTCCTGACTTTC. Translating it yields CASSVRTSGANVLTF.

The chain uses TRBV10-3 and TRBJ2-7, with 13 positions matching TRBD2. CDR1 is ENHRY, CDR2 SYGVKD, per germline. CDR3 length: 15 residues. V shed 7 bases, J shed 1 base, and the junction held 4 bases outside the gene matches. Here the CDR3 reads CAITGTSGKSYEQYF. In nucleotides, the CDR3 is TGTGCCATCACCGGGACTAGCGGGAAATCCTACGAGCAGTACTTC.

This chain joins TRBV11-3 and TRBJ2-1; 10 nucleotides line up with TRBD2. V was pared by 5 bases and J by 8 bases, with 9 bases of the junction left unmatched. Germline assignment: CDR1 SGHNT and CDR2 YENEEA. This CDR3 comprises 15 residues. CDR3 in amino acids: CASSAPTSGFDEQFF. CDR3 sequence (DNA): TGTGCCAGCAGCGCGCCGACTAGCGGGTTCGATGAGCAGTTCTTC.

The chain is built from TRBV2 and TRBJ2-5; a possible D gene is TRBD2 (5 bases). Germline V gives CDR1 SNHLY, CDR2 FYNNEI. Trimming removed 8 bases at V and 2 bases at J, with 15 bases between. This CDR3 has 14 residues. The CDR3 reads CASSARGWQETQYF. The DNA for the CDR3 is TGTGCCAGCTCCGCCCGCGGGTGGCAAGAGACCCAGTACTTC. Drawing the rest from reference TRBV2 and TRBJ2-5, the complete variable domain is EPEVTQTPSHQVTQMGQEVILRCVPISNHLYFYWYRQILGQKVEFLVSFYNNEISEKSEIFDDQFSVERPDGSNFTLKIRSTKLEDSAMYFCASSARGWQETQYFGPGTRLLVL.

The rearrangement uses TRBV18 and TRBJ1-2, with a weak D call TRBD1 (6 bases). Germline CDR1 and CDR2: KGHSH and LQKENI. Trimming left V 2 bases short and J 3 bases short, with 16 bases between. The CDR3 has 16 residues. For the CDR3, the DNA is TGTGCCAGCTCACCAGGACCGGGACAAATTCACTATGGCTACACCTTC. Translating gives CASSPGPGQIHYGYTF.

CDR3 nucleotides: TGTGCCAGCAGTGAGTCGGCCAACAGGGTCCGAACAGATACGCAGTATTTT. Translating gives CASSESANRVRTDTQYF. The gene calls are TRBV6-1 and TRBJ2-3, with a tentative D call TRBD1 (6 bases). The CDR3 has 17 residues. Between the trimmed V and J ends, which lost 3 bases and 3 bases, there was a span of 19 bases. Germline V CDR1 and CDR2: MNHNS, SASEGT.

The chain has TRBV19 and TRBJ2-1; tentative D call: TRBD1 (5 bases). Trimming removed 5 bases from V and 7 bases from J, with 15 bases in between. The germline V gene encodes CDR1 LNHDA and CDR2 SQIVND (reference sequence). This CDR3 spans 14 amino acids. CDR3 in DNA: TGTGCCAGTAGTTTGAGTCCAGGGTTAAATGAGCAGTTCTTC. Its protein product is CASSLSPGLNEQFF.

V usage is TRBV28 and J usage is TRBJ1-2; D not resolved. The V and J ends lost 8 bases and 6 bases respectively, with 13 bases between them. The V gene's germline CDR1 is MDHEN and CDR2 SYDVKM. The CDR3 has 12 residues. CDR3 region: CASCRELNGYTF. CDR3 nucleotides: TGTGCCAGCTGCCGGGAACTAAATGGCTACACCTTC.

The rearrangement joins TRBV27 to TRBJ2-3, with no clear D. CDR1 is MNHEY and CDR2 is SMNVEV in the germline V gene (reference sequence). Trimming pared 1 base from V and 1 base from J, leaving 6 bases between. CDR3 length: 14 amino acids. The CDR3 is CASSLWLGTDTQYF. The CDR3 nucleotides read TGTGCCAGCAGTTTATGGCTCGGCACAGATACGCAGTATTTT.

The chain couples TRBV27 to TRBJ2-2; D call uncertain. This CDR3 has 15 amino acids. Germline CDR1 reads MNHEY; CDR2 reads SMNVEV (reference sequence). V was trimmed by 1 base and J by 4 bases, leaving 10 bases between them. Written as DNA, the CDR3 is TGTGCCAGCAGTTTATATATTGCCGCCACCGGGGAGCTGTTTTTT. Translated, it gives CASSLYIAATGELFF.